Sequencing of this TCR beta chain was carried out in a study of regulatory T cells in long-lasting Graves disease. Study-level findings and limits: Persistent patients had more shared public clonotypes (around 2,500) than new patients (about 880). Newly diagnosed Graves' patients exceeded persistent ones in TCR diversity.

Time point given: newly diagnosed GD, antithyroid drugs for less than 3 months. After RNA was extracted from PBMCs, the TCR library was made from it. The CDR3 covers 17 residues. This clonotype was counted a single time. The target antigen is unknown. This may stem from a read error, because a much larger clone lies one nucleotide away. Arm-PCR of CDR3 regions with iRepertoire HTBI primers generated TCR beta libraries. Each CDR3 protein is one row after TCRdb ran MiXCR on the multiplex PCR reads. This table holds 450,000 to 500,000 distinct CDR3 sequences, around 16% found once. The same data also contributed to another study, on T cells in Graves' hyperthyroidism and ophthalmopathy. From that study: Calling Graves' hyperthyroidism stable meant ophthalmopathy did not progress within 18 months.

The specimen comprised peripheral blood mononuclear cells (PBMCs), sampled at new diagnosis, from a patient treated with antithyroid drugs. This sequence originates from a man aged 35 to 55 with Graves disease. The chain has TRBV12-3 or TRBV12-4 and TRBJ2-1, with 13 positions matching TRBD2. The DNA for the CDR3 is TGTGCCAGCGGTTTATATCAGGGACTAGCGGGAAATAATGAGCAGTTCTTC. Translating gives CASGLYQGLAGNNEQFF.